This T cell receptor (beta chain) emerged from a study of shared clonotypes between healthy human individuals. At the level of the study: Each donor contributed plates that comprised three CD4 naive, three CD4 memory, two CD8 naive and one CD8 memory. Points from the study as a whole: Represented genetic and exposure-history diversity was restricted by having few donors. Though the depth was large, rarefaction showed that sorted-subset sequencing was incomplete. Clonotype sharing across a few donors was observed for around 5% of naive CD4 clonotypes.

Libraries were prepared by immunoSEQ multiplex PCR; TCRdb keeps only in-frame clonotypes and omits some of them. The sample lists around 320,000 clones, around 87% occurring once. Trimming at V came to 5 bases and at J to 5 bases, leaving 3 bases not matched to a gene. The germline gives CDR1 MNHEY, CDR2 SVGAGI. The CDR3 spans 14 residues. Regarding this clone: What it binds is unknown.

The TCR was taken from a young man in good health. The chain recombines TRBV6-5 with TRBJ1-6; 7 positions match TRBD1. The sequenced material came from memory CD8+ T cells sorted from blood. This sample's subset: CD45RO+ cells pooled with CCR7-negative TemRA cells. CDR3 nucleotide sequence: TGTGCCAGCAGTATCGGGACAGATAATTCACCCCTCCACTTT. This gives the protein CASSIGTDNSPLHF.